Given below is one T cell receptor (beta chain) in context. Its antigen remains unknown. These data are taken from a study of cytomegalovirus exposure and HLA in healthy donors. Findings and caveats of the study: Most sequenced TCRs were rare (though some public TCRs occurred in many donors). The authors later found HLA-associated TCR beta chains more clonally expanded than equally common others.

In nominal health when sampled, donors likely had unrecorded immune exposures nonetheless. The PCR employed 60 Vbeta primers together with 13 Jbeta primers. Per the original data handling: About 11 million of 80 million or so unique TCR beta chains were shared, per a later count. The table came from immunoSEQ multiplex PCR; TCRdb's copy has only in-frame clones and leaves some out. V, J and clone size are those of that table, while D and trimming were read from the DNA. Of hundreds of thousands of clones detected, approximately 84% appear once; the ten largest clones hold more than 0.5%. The sequenced sample was PBMCs. The sequence came from a woman in her thirties or forties in good health and CMV-seronegative.

The CDR3 reads CATTMDRGLQPQHF. As DNA, the CDR3 is TGTGCCACCACCATGGACAGGGGGCTACAGCCCCAGCATTTT. The J gene is TRBJ1-5, the V gene TRBV15, with 11 bases identical to TRBD1. V trimming: 7 bases; J trimming: 7 bases; junction bases outside the gene matches: 6. This CDR3 region has 14 residues. Germline CDR1 LNHNV, CDR2 YYDKDF (reference sequence). The full variable domain, its missing parts supplied by reference TRBV15 and TRBJ1-5, is DAMVIQNPRYQVTQFGKPVTLSCSQTLNHNVMYWYQQKSSQAPKLLFHYYDKDFNNEADTPDNFQSRRPNTSFCFLDIRSPGLGDTAMYLCATTMDRGLQPQHFGDGTRLSIL.